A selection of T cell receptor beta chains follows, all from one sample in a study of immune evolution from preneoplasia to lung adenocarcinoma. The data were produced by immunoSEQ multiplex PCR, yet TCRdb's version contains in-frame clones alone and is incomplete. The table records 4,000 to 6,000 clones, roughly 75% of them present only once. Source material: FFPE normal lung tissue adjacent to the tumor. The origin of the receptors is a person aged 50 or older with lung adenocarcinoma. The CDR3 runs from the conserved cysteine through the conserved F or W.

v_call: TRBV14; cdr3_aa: CASSQVDRRSYEQYF
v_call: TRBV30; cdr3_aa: CAWSARVGLFGYEQYF
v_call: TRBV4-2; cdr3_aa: CASSQALAGKNEQFF
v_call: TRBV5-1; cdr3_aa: CASSPGFWHEEKLFF
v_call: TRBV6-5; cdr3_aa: CASSGLAGDEQFF
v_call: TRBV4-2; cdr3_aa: CASSQGIEGLEQYF
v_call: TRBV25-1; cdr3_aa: CASSEGARYEQYF
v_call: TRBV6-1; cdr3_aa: CASSATGGRNEQYF
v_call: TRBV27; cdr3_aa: CASGERELFF
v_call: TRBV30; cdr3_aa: CAWDRGRGNQPQHF
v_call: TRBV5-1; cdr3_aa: CASSPEGERPQHF
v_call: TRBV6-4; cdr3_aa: CASSEASGKVAEQFF
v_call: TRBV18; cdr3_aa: CASSLGTGELWEQYF
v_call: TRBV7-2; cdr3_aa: CASSPHGGTEAFF
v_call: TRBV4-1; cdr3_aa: CASSRTGTESSYEQYF
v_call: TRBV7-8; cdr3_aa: CASSMRVAGMFF
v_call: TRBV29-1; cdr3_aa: CSVLRGGTTDTQYF
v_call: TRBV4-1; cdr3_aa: CASSSRGRVFDTEAFF
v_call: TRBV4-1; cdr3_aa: CASSQARTGPIYGYTF
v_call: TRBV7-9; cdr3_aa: CASSSGPNGFF
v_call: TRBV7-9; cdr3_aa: CASSLRGGIGLEAFF
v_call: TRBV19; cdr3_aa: CASSIFPNNEQFF
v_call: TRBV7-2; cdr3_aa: CASSGQHDQPQHF
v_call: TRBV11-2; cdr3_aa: CASSLYGQGGLYEQYF
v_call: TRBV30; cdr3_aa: CAYHRGINTEAFF
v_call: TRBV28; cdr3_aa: CASRVARESYEQYF
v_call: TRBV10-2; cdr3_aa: CASREGNTIYF
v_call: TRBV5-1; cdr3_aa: CASSPGTSGRLNEQFF
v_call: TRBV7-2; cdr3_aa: CASSFPGSGLGYEQYF
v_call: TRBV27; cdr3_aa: CASSHRTENQPQHF
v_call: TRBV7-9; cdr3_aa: CASSIAGRYTEAFF
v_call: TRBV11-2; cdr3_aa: CASSLRLAENTGELFF
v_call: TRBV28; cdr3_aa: CASSSQTGPRKLFF
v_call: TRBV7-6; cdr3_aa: CASSLGTGGISEQFF
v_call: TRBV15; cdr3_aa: CATSREGTWNQPQHF
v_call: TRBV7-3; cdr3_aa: CASSSQPIGTVNEQFF
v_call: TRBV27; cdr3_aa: CASSQTGTVYGYTF
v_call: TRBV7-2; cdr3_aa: CASSFTVRRGTGELFF
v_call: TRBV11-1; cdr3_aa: CASSLGTGELFF
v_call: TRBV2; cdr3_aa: CASSVQGMETQYF
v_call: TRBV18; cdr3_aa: CASSPPAGSGEQFF
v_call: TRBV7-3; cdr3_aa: CASSPNGDEQYF
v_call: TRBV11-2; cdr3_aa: CASSFASGELSTDTQYF
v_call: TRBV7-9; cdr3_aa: CASSSSSGGYNEQFF
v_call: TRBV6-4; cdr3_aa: CASSDSWGANEQFF
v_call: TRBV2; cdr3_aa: CASILEGSTEAFF
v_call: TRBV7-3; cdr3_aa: CASSSDRGHTEAFF
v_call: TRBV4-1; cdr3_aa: CASSREGGGPSYEQYF
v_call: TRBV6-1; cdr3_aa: CASSYVRGTQETQYF
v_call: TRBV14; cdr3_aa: CASRLTASTEAFF
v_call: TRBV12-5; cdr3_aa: CASGLGDTEAFF
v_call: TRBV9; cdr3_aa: CASSPWTPYNEQFF
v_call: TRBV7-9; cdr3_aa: CASSLWGSSYEQYF
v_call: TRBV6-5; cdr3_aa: CASRRTGRNQPQHF
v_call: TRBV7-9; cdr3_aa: CASSATGQGLKAQYF